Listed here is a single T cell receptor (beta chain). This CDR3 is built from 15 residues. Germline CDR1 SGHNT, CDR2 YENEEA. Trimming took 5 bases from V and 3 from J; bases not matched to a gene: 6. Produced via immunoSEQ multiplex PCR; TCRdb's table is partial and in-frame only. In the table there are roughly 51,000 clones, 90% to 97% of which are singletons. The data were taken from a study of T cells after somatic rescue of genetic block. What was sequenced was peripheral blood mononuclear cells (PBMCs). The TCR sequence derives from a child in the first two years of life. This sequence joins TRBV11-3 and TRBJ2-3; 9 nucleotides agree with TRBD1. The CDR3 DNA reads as TGTGCCAGCAGCCCACAGGGGGCCCGAACAGATACGCAGTATTTT. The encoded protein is CASSPQGARTDTQYF.